This TCR beta chain was identified during a study of persistence of HIV-infected CD4 T cells (dated by TCRdb to the early 2020s). Study-level background: Suppressive ART had been received by participants for a median of around eight years. Peripheral blood samples of up to 180 mL were taken at multiple time points, with the exception of a couple of participants who underwent leukapheresis at a single time point. Anti-CD3/anti-CD28 stimulation activated a higher proportion of cells, with a lower memory fraction, than antigen stimulation. CMV- and HIV-1 Gag-responding CD4+ T cells were isolated from ART-treated individuals so that antigen-driven clonal expansion of HIV-1-infected cells could be examined. The clonality of all cells in each sorted population was measured by TCRbeta sequencing, and the clonality of infected cells was measured by proviral sequencing. For the TCR cluster analysis across participants, 8 or 9 participants were included for CMV and about seven participants for Gag.

The immunoSEQ hsTCRB assay version 4, run in survey mode, was used to sequence TCRbeta repertoires from genomic DNA. For TCRbeta sequencing, genomic DNA was diluted to roughly 10 ng/uL, and up to roughly 1 ug was used per sample. Processing in the source paper ran as follows. ImmunoSeq Analyzer 3.0 was used for analysis of TCRbeta data, and diversity was computed on productive nucleotide rearrangements. The improved Chao index was used to estimate lower-bound TCR diversity, and the Gini coefficient was used to estimate clonality using the Immunarch R package. Nucleotide rearrangements that differed but encoded the same CDR3beta amino acid sequence were counted as separate clonotypes. TCRbeta sequences significantly enriched in antigen-responding cells relative to anti-CD3/anti-CD28-activated cells were identified by differential abundance analysis. Using predicted peptide-MHC specificity as the basis, GLIPH2 grouped TCRs into clusters, both for each participant individually and for the merged data sets that combined participants. The clones in this table, taken by TCRdb from immuneACCESS, are in-frame only. Not every clone is retained; where verified, under half of the shortfall comes from an unresolved V gene, and the cause of the rest is unknown. Clonal size and the V and J genes are those of that table, whereas D and trimming came from the DNA. For this sample the table gives tens of thousands of clones, of which around 89% were detected only once. 0.45% to 0.5% of the sample lies in the top ten.

Explained via the paper, the treatment or condition label denotes: suppressive antiretroviral therapy. Cells were stimulated with anti-CD3/anti-CD28 magnetic beads as a nonspecific positive control representing the CD4+ T cell repertoire. CD4+ T cells that responded were sorted based on upregulation of both CD40 ligand and CD69. Participants were HIV-1-infected adults who started suppressive ART during chronic infection. For at least 4 years, the participants' plasma HIV-1 RNA had been undetectable, below 50 copies/mL. To be included, a participant needed positive CMV serology and a CD4+ T cell count above 400 cells/uL. Before stimulation, PBMCs were isolated using density centrifugation and then depleted of CD8+ T cells. Stimulation of CD8-depleted PBMCs was carried out for approximately 17 hours with anti-CD28/CD49d costimulation, CD40-blocking antibody and enfuvirtide, to prevent new infections. Cells were sorted on a Beckman Coulter MoFlo Legacy or XDP sorter, with propidium iodide excluding dead cells. The QIAamp DNA Mini Kit was used for genomic DNA extraction from samples above one million cells, and the Quick-DNA Microprep Kit was used otherwise.

Summary of the overall study and its limitations: Bulk TCR analyses could not be limited to the rare CMV-responding cells that actually contained HIV-1 proviruses. Enrichment of degenerate expanded CDR3beta sequences was found in antigen-responding cells, suggesting convergent selection of CD4+ responses to CMV and Gag. Significantly lower TCRbeta richness was observed in CMV- and Gag-responding cells than in anti-CD3/anti-CD28-responding cells, and higher oligoclonality was observed in CMV-responding cells than in CD3/CD28-stimulated and Gag-responding cells. The study involved few individuals and tested only a limited range of antigens. Within the same sorted populations, TCR oligoclonality correlated with proviral oligoclonality.

Trimming at the junction amounts to 1 base on V and 3 bases on J, and the germline ends lie 16 bases apart. According to the germline V gene (reference sequence), CDR1 reads LNHNV and CDR2 reads YYDKDF. There are 16 amino acids in the CDR3, from cysteine to phenylalanine inclusive. Only CDR3 DNA remains: 48 bases, in frame from the first base. Comment on this clone: Its binding antigen is unknown. Nothing much larger sits one base from this clone, and base qualities are not available.

This sequence uses TRBV15 and TRBJ2-7; matching of 7 bases hints at TRBD1 as the D gene. This specimen was CD4+ T cells sorted from PBMCs after approximately 18-hour stimulation, taken from a patient who received antiretroviral therapy. In light of the paper, this sample's cell subset or site label describes: CD40L+CD69+ CD4 T cells responding to anti-CD3/anti-CD28 beads, representing the overall repertoire. This TCR came from an adult woman with HIV who was CMV-seropositive. The nucleotides read TGTGCCACCAGCAGAGCCCAGGGGGGCAGGGTCTACGAGCAGTACTTC. The translation is CATSRAQGGRVYEQYF.